The 25 T cell receptor beta chains below come from one sample, sequenced in a study of blood T cell repertoires in COVID-19. Sequencing used immunoSEQ multiplex PCR; TCRdb keeps in-frame clones, though not all of them. Of about 140,000 clones listed, under 90% are singletons. Source material: peripheral blood. Receptors were obtained from a human donor in a cohort sampled during active COVID-19.

The count of this clone is one. The gene calls are TRBV5-4 and TRBJ2-2; tentative D call: TRBD2 (6 bases). Germline values: CDR1 SGHNT, CDR2 YYREEE (reference sequence). The CDR3 length is 16 residues. The V and J ends lost 2 bases and 3 bases respectively, with 14 bases between them. The CDR3 protein is CASSFFGGADTGELFF. CDR3 coding DNA: TGTGCCAGCAGCTTTTTTGGAGGGGCGGACACCGGGGAGCTGTTTTTT.

This chain connects TRBV15 to TRBJ1-1, with TRBD1 identical over 7 bases. V lost 0 bases and J lost 3; bases outside the gene matches: 7. The CDR3 has 16 amino acids. Germline values: CDR1 LNHNV, CDR2 YYDKDF (reference sequence). This chain's CDR3 is CATSRDQLQGYTEAFF. CDR3 nucleotides: TGTGCCACCAGCAGAGACCAATTACAGGGGTACACTGAAGCTTTCTTT.

This chain links TRBV9 with TRBJ2-7; 8 bases fit TRBD1. The CDR3 is 16 amino acids. V shed 0 bases, J shed 3 bases, and the junction held 8 bases outside the gene matches. The germline V gene has CDR1 SGDLS and CDR2 YYNGEE. The CDR3 loop is CASSVGAGTGLYEQYF. The DNA for the CDR3 is TGTGCCAGCAGCGTAGGGGCAGGGACAGGACTCTACGAGCAGTACTTC.

J is TRBJ1-2 and V is TRBV28; 11 bases are a match to TRBD1. The CDR3 is 16 amino acids. V lost 6 bases and J lost 4; bases outside the gene matches: 10. Germline CDR1 is MDHEN and CDR2 is SYDVKM. CDR3 residues: CASRPFGQGASYGYTF. For the CDR3, the DNA is TGTGCCAGCAGACCATTTGGACAGGGGGCGAGCTATGGCTACACCTTC.

This chain joins TRBV27 and TRBJ2-4; the D gene is possibly TRBD1 (5 bases). Trimming removed 3 bases from V and 7 bases from J, with 10 bases in between. The CDR3 is 13 amino acids. Germline V gene sequence: CDR1 MNHEY, CDR2 SMNVEV (reference sequence). The CDR3 DNA reads TGTGCCAGCAGTTTTGTGGCAGGGAACATTCAGTACTTC. Its translation is CASSFVAGNIQYF.

This rearrangement joins TRBV7-9 to TRBJ2-7; D unclear. Germline V CDR1 and CDR2: SEHNR, FQNEAQ (reference sequence). Trimming cost V 0 bases and J 0 bases, with 9 bases left between them. This CDR3 region has 15 residues. The CDR3 sequence is CASSLAEQSSYEQYF. CDR3 DNA: TGTGCCAGCAGCTTAGCGGAGCAGTCCTCCTACGAGCAGTACTTC.

A single count supports this clone. The chain has TRBV27 and TRBJ1-1, with 8 bases fitting TRBD1. V shed 6 bases, J shed 2 bases, and the junction held 8 bases outside the gene matches. Germline V gene sequence: CDR1 MNHEY, CDR2 SMNVEV (reference sequence). The CDR3 contains 15 residues. CDR3 DNA: TGTGCCAGCAGGCCCCGAGGACAGGGTAACACTGAAGCTTTCTTT. Amino acid sequence: CASRPRGQGNTEAFF.

This sequence joins TRBV9 and TRBJ2-2; 7 bases agree with TRBD1. After removal of 5 bases from V and 5 bases from J, the junction contained 3 bases not matched to a gene. CDR3 size: 13 residues. Germline V CDR1 and CDR2: SGDLS, YYNGEE. CDR3 sequence: CASRADRTGELFF. CDR3 sequence (DNA): TGTGCCAGCAGAGCGGACAGGACCGGGGAGCTGTTTTTT. Full variable domain (missing parts from reference TRBV9 and TRBJ2-2): DSGVTQTPKHLITATGQRVTLRCSPRSGDLSVYWYQQSLDQGLQFLIQYYNGEERAKGNILERFSAQQFPDLHSELNLSSLELGDSALYFCASRADRTGELFFGEGSRLTVL.

V gene TRBV7-9 combines with J gene TRBJ2-6, with a possible D match to TRBD1 (6 bases). The V and J ends lost 0 bases and 0 bases respectively, with 15 bases between them. The V gene's germline CDR1 is SEHNR and CDR2 FQNEAQ (reference sequence). The CDR3 is made up of 19 amino acids. The CDR3 DNA is TGTGCCAGCAGCTTAGCTACAGGGTGGCAGACCTCTGGGGCCAACGTCCTGACTTTC. This translates into CASSLATGWQTSGANVLTF.

This chain uses TRBV7-9 with TRBJ2-3, with D maybe TRBD1 (6 bases). The germline V and J ends were trimmed by 5 bases and 5 bases, with 11 bases remaining between them. The length of the CDR3 is 13 residues. CDR1 SEHNR and CDR2 FQNEAQ come from the germline V gene (reference sequence). The CDR3, as DNA: TGTGCCAGCAGCCCTCGGGGACAAGATACGCAGTATTTT. Translation: CASSPRGQDTQYF.

This clone was recorded a few times. The chain is built from TRBV7-3 and TRBJ2-1; D is possibly TRBD2 (6 bases). From germline, CDR1 is SGHTA and CDR2 FQGTGA. This CDR3 is 13 amino acids long. V was trimmed by 5 bases and J by 9 bases, leaving 14 bases between them. The CDR3 DNA follows: TGTGCCAGCAGCCTCATGGGCGGGGTTGAGCAGTTCTTC. Protein product: CASSLMGGVEQFF.

V and J are TRBV7-8 and TRBJ2-1, with 14 bases that match TRBD2. There are 20 residues in the CDR3. Germline V CDR1 and CDR2: SGHVS, FQNEAQ. Trimming at V came to 5 bases and at J to 5 bases, leaving 17 bases not matched to a gene. CDR3 nucleotide sequence: TGTGCCAGCAGCCCGGGACTAGCGGGAGTTGTACCCATCCCTGACAATGAGCAGTTCTTC. Translating it yields CASSPGLAGVVPIPDNEQFF.

The chain carries TRBV3-1 (or the pseudogene TRBV3-2) and TRBJ2-7; D might be TRBD2 (6 bases). This CDR3 is 16 amino acids long. Per germline, CDR1 LGHDT and CDR2 YNNKEL (reference sequence). Trimming removed 0 bases from V and 0 bases from J, with 12 bases in between. CDR3 nucleotides: TGTGCCAGCAGCCAAGAAATTAGCGGAAGCTCCTACGAGCAGTACTTC. Protein: CASSQEISGSSYEQYF.

This clone was counted a few times. The gene calls are TRBV19 and TRBJ1-2; TRBD1 aligns across 7 bases. CDR3 size: 12 residues. V trimming: 7 bases; J trimming: 8 bases; junction bases outside the gene matches: 7. Germline V CDR1 and CDR2: LNHDA, SQIVND (reference sequence). This CDR3 reads CASMGDSYGYTF. The CDR3 nucleotides read TGTGCCAGTATGGGGGACAGTTACGGCTACACCTTC.

This chain uses TRBV24-1 with TRBJ2-3; 8 nucleotides match TRBD1. Trimming at V came to 3 bases and at J to 10 bases, leaving 11 bases not matched to a gene. CDR3 length equals 15 residues. Germline V gives CDR1 KGHDR, CDR2 SFDVKD. CDR3 in amino acids: CATSDARDRKLAQYF. The DNA for the CDR3 is TGTGCCACCAGTGATGCCAGGGACAGGAAATTGGCGCAGTATTTT.

In its sample, this clone was seen once. This rearrangement joins TRBV7-7 to TRBJ2-3; 9 bases align to TRBD2. V lost 5 bases and J lost 4; bases outside the gene matches: 4. The germline CDR1 and CDR2 sequences are SSHAT and FNYEAQ (reference sequence). The CDR3 sequence is 14 residues long. The CDR3 DNA follows: TGTGCCAGCAGCCGCGGGAGGGCCTCAGATACGCAGTATTTT. Amino acids: CASSRGRASDTQYF.

The gene calls are TRBV5-1 and TRBJ2-6; TRBD1 aligns across 11 bases. The CDR3 totals 16 residues. Germline loops: CDR1 SGHRS, CDR2 YFSETQ. V trimming: 6 bases; J trimming: 0 bases; junction bases outside the gene matches: 2. The CDR3 protein is CASKGQGASGANVLTF. The CDR3 DNA follows: TGCGCCAGCAAAGGACAGGGGGCCTCTGGGGCCAACGTCCTGACTTTC. Filled out from reference TRBV5-1 and TRBJ2-6, the complete variable domain reads KAGVTQTPRYLIKTRGQQVTLSCSPISGHRSVSWYQQTPGQGLQFLFEYFSETQRNKGNFPGRFSGRQFSNSRSEMNVSTLELGDSALYLCASKGQGASGANVLTFGAGSRLTVL.

V is TRBV5-1 and J is TRBJ1-2, with D tentatively TRBD1 (5 bases). V lost 0 bases and J 5 bases, leaving 17 bases between the germline ends. The CDR3 runs to 16 residues. CDR1 is SGHRS and CDR2 is YFSETQ in the germline V gene. The CDR3 DNA follows: TGCGCCAGCAGCTTGGATACCGGGAGGGGATTTTATGGCTACACCTTC. Translation: CASSLDTGRGFYGYTF.

The chain links TRBV7-2 to TRBJ2-7, with 9 bases fitting TRBD1. The CDR3 covers 14 residues. The V segment lost 7 bases and the J segment 3 bases; nucleotides outside the gene matches: 7. Germline V gene data show CDR1 as SGHTA and CDR2 as FQGNSA. The CDR3, as DNA: TGTGCCAGCAAACTGGACAGGGGAGTCTACGAGCAGTACTTC. It encodes CASKLDRGVYEQYF.

This chain links TRBV21-1 with TRBJ2-7; the tabulated D call, TRBD1, remains unverified against the DNA. TRBV21-1 is a pseudogene segment. This CDR3 is built from 16 residues. CDR3: CASSKEGPTGGYEQYF. The CDR3 DNA reads TGTGCCAGCAGCAAGGAAGGACCGACAGGGGGCTACGAGCAGTACTTC.

The rearrangement uses TRBV9 and TRBJ2-1; 9 nucleotides agree with TRBD2. V lost 4 bases and J lost 15; bases outside the gene matches: 8. The CDR3 covers 12 residues. CDR1 and CDR2 (germline): SGDLS, YYNGEE. The CDR3, as DNA: TGTGCCAGCAGCCCCCAGCGGGAGGCTCTGTTCTTC. It is translated as CASSPQREALFF.

The gene calls are TRBV6-1 and TRBJ2-3, with unresolved D. Trimming pared 2 bases from V and 0 bases from J, leaving 9 bases between. There are 15 residues in the CDR3. Germline CDR1 reads MNHNS; CDR2 reads SASEGT. In nucleotides, the CDR3 is TGTGCCAGCAGTGAATTTGGCGGTAGCACAGATACGCAGTATTTT. Translated: CASSEFGGSTDTQYF.

The chain uses TRBV28 and TRBJ1-4; D is unresolved. Deletions cut 4 bases from V and 0 bases from J, with 15 bases between. Germline-derived CDR1 and CDR2 are MDHEN and SYDVKM. The CDR3 spans 17 residues. The CDR3 sequence is CASSSAANQPTNEKLFF. CDR3 DNA: TGTGCCAGCAGTTCTGCGGCAAACCAACCAACTAATGAAAAACTGTTTTTT.

J is TRBJ2-7 and V is TRBV6-5; possible D gene TRBD1, 6 bases. Germline lookup yields CDR1 MNHEY and CDR2 SVGAGI. The CDR3 is 15 amino acids. V gave up 6 bases and J gave up 0 bases, with 15 bases separating them. This chain's CDR3 is CASRGNREGSYEQYF. In DNA form, the CDR3 reads TGTGCCAGCAGGGGGAACAGGGAAGGCTCCTACGAGCAGTACTTC.

This clone was seen only a few times. V is TRBV7-8 and J is TRBJ2-7; no clear D gene. The CDR3 loop spans 14 amino acids. Germline-derived CDR1 and CDR2 are SGHVS and FQNEAQ. V was trimmed by 6 bases and J by 2 bases, leaving 14 bases between them. The CDR3 nucleotides are TGTGCCAGCAGTTTCGGCGGCAAACCCTACGAGCAGTACTTC. Translating it yields CASSFGGKPYEQYF.